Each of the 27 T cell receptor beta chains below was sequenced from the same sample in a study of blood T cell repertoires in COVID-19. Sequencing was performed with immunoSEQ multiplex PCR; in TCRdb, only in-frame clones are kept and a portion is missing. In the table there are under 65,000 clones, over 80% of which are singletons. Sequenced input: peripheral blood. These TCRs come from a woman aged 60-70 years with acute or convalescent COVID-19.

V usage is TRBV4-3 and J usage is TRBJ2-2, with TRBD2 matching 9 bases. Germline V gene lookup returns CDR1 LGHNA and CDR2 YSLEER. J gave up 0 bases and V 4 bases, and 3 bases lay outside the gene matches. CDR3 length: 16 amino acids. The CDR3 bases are TGCGCCAGCAGCCGAGAGCGGGGGGCGAACACCGGGGAGCTGTTTTTT. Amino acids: CASSRERGANTGELFF.

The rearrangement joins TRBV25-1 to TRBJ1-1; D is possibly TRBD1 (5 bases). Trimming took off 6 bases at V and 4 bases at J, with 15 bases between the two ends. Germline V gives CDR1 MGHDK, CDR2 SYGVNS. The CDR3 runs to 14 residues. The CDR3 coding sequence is TGTGCCAGCAGGAACGGAGGGGCAGGCACTGAAGCTTTCTTT. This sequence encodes CASRNGGAGTEAFF.

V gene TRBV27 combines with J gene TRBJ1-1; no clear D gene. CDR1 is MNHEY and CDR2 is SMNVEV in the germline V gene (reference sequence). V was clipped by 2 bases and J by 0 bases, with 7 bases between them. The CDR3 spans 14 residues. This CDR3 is CASSLRQVNTEAFF. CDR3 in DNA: TGTGCCAGCAGTTTACGTCAGGTGAACACTGAAGCTTTCTTT.

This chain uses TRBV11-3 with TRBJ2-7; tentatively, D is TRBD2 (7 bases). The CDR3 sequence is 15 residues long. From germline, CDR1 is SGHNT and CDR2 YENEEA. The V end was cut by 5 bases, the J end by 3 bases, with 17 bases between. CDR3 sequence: CASSKGGAASYEQYF. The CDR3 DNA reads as TGTGCCAGCAGCAAAGGGGGGGCAGCAAGCTACGAGCAGTACTTC.

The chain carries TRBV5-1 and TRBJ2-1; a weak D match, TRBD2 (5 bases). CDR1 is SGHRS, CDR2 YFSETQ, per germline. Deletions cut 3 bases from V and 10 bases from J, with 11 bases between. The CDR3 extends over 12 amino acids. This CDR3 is CASSSTRREQFF. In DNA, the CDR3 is TGCGCCAGCAGCTCAACTAGGCGGGAGCAGTTCTTC.

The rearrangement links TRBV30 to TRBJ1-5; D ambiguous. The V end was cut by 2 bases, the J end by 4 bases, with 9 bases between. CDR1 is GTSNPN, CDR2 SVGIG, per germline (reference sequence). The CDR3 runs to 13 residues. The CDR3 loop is CAWSPDTNQPQHF. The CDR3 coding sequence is TGTGCCTGGAGTCCTGACACAAATCAGCCCCAGCATTTT.

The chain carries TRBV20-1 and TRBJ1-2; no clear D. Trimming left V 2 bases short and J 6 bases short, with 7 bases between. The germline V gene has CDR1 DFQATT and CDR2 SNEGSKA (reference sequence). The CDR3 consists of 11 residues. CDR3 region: CSARQVDGYTF. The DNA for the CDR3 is TGCAGTGCTAGACAGGTGGATGGCTACACCTTC.

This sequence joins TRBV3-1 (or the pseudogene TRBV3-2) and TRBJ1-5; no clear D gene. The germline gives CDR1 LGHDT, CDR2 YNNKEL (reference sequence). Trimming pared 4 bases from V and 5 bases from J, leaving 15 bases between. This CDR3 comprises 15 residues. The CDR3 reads CASSLKAGWDQPQHF. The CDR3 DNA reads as TGTGCCAGCAGCCTCAAGGCAGGTTGGGATCAGCCCCAGCATTTT.

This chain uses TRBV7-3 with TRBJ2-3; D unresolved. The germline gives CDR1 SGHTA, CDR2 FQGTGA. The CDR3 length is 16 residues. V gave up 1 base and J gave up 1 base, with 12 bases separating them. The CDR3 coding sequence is TGTGCCAGCAGCTTAAGTCCCCAACGGGGCACAGATACGCAGTATTTT. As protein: CASSLSPQRGTDTQYF.

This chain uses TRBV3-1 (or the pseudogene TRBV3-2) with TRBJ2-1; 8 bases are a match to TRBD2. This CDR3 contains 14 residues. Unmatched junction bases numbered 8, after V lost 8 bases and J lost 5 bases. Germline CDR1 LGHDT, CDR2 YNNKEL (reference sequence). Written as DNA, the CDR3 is TGTGCCAGCCAACCTCGGGGGGGGCACAATGAGCAGTTCTTC. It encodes CASQPRGGHNEQFF.

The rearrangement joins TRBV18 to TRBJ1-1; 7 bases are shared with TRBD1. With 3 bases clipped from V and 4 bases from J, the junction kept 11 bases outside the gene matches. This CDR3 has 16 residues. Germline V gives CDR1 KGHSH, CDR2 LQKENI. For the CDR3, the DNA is TGTGCCAGCTCACCTACCCGTGGACAGGTCGTCACTGAAGCTTTCTTT. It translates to CASSPTRGQVVTEAFF.

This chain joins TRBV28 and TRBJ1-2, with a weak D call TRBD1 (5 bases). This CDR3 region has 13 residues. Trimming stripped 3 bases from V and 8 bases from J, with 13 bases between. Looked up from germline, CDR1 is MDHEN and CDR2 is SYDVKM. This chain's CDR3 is CASSLSGSNGYTF. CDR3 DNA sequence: TGTGCCAGCAGTTTGTCAGGGTCCAACGGCTACACCTTC.

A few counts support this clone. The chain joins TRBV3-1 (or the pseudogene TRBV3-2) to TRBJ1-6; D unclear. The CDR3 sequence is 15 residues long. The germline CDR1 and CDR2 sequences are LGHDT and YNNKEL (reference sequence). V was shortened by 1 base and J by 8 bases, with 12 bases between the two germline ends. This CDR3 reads CASSQVTSTDSPLHF. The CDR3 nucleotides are TGTGCCAGCAGCCAAGTAACGAGCACGGATTCACCCCTCCACTTT.

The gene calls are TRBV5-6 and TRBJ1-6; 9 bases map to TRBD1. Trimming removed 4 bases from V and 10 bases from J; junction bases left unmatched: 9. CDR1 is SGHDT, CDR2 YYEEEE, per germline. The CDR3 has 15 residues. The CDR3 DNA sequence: TGTGCCAGCAGCGTGGGGGACAGGGAGGTCTCACCCCTCCACTTT. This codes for CASSVGDREVSPLHF.

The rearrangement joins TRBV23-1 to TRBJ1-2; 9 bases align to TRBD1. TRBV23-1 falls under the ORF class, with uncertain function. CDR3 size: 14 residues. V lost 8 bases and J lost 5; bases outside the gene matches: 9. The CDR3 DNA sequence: TGCGCCAGCGGGACAGGGTCAATATCATATGGCTACACCTTC. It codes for CASGTGSISYGYTF.

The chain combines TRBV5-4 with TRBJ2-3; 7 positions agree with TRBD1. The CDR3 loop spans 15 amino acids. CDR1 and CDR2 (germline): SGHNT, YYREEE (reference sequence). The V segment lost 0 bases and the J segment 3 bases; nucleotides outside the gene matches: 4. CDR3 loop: CASSLEGGLTDTQYF. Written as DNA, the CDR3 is TGTGCCAGCAGCTTGGAAGGGGGCTTAACAGATACGCAGTATTTT.

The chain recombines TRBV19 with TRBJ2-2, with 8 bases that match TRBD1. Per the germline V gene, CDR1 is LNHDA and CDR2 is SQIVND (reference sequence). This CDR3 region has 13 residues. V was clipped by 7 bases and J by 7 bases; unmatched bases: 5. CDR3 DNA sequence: TGTGCCAGTAACACAGGGGGATACGGGGAGCTGTTTTTT. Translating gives CASNTGGYGELFF.

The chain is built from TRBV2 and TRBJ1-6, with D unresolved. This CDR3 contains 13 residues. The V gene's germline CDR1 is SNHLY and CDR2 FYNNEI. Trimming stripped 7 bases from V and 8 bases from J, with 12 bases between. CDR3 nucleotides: TGTGCCAGCAAGGGAACCGGGGATTCACCCCTCCACTTT. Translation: CASKGTGDSPLHF.

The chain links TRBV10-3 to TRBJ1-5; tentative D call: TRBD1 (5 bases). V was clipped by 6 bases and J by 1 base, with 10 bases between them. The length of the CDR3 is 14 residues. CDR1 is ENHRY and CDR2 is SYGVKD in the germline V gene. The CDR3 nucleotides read TGTGCCATCAGGGACCAGGGCAGCAATCAGCCCCAGCATTTT. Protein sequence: CAIRDQGSNQPQHF.

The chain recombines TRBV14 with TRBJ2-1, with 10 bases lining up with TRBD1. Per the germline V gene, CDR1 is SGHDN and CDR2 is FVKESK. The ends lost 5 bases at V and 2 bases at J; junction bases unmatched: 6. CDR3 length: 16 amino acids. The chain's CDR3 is CASSSIGTGAYNEQFF. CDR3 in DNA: TGTGCCAGCAGCTCCATTGGGACAGGGGCCTACAATGAGCAGTTCTTC.

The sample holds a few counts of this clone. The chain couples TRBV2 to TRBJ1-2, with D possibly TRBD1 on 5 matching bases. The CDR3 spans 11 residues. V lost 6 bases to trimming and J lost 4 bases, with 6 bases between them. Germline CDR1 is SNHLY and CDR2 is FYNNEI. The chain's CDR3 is CASRDIYGYTF. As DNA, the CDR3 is TGTGCCAGCAGGGACATCTATGGCTACACCTTC.

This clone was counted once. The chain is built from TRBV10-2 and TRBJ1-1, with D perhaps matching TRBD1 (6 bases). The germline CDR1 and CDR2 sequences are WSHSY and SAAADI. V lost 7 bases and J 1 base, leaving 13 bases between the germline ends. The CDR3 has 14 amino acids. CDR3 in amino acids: CASTQGIRNTEAFF. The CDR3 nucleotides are TGCGCCAGCACGCAGGGGATTAGGAACACTGAAGCTTTCTTT.

CDR3 bases: TGCAGCGTTGGTGGCGGGCGCACAGATACGCAGTATTTT. Protein product: CSVGGGRTDTQYF. The rearrangement joins TRBV29-1 to TRBJ2-3; D is perhaps TRBD2 (5 bases). The CDR3 length is 13 residues. Trimming took off 4 bases at V and 1 base at J, with 9 bases between the two ends. Germline CDR1 is SQVTM and CDR2 is ANQGSEA.

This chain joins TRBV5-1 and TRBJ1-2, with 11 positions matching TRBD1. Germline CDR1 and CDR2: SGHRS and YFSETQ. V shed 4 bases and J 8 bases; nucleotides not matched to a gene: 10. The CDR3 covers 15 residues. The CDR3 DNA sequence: TGCGCCAGCAGCGGTACCGGACAGGGGGCCGAAGGCTACACCTTC. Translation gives CASSGTGQGAEGYTF.

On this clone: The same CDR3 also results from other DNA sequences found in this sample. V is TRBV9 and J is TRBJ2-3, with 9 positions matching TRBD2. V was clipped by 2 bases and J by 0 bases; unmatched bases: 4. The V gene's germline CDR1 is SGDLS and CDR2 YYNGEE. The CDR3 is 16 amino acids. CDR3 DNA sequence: TGTGCCAGCAGCGTCTCGAGCGGGGGGAGCACAGATACGCAGTATTTT. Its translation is CASSVSSGGSTDTQYF.

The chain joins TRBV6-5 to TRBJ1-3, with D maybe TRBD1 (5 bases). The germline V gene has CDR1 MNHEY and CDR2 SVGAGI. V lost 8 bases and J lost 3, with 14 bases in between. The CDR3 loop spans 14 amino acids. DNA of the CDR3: TGTGCCAGCGGCTCAGGGCAGGTTGGAAACACCATATATTTT. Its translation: CASGSGQVGNTIYF.

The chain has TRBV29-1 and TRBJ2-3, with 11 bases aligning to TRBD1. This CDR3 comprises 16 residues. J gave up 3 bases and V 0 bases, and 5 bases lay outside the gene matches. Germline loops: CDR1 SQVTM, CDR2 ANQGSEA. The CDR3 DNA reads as TGCAGCGTTGAAGATTTCCGGGACAGGGGGACAGATACGCAGTATTTT. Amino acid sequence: CSVEDFRDRGTDTQYF.